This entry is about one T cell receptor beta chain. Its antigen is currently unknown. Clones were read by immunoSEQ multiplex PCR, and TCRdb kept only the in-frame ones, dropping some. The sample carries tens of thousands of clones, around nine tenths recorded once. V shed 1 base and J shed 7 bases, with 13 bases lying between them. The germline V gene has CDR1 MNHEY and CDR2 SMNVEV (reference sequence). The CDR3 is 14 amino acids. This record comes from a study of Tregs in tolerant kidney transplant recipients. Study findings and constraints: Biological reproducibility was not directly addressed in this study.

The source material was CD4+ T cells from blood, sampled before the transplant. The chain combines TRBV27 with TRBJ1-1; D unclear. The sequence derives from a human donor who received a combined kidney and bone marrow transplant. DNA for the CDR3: TGTGCCAGCAGTTTATACGAGGTACCCTATGAAGCTTTCTTT. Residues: CASSLYEVPYEAFF.